These 19 T cell receptor beta chains were sequenced from one sample in a study of T-cell memory formation after mild COVID-19. TCRdb re-derived calls from the 5' RACE reads in MiXCR, one entry per CDR3 protein. This sample yields about 340,000 distinct CDR3 sequences, of which 10% to 15% are seen a single time; 20% to 25% belongs to the top ten. The specimen was PBMCs or a T cell subset sorted from them (not recorded which). The receptors shown here come from a man aged 18-30 years who had mild COVID-19 (a few samples of this study predate the infection). Cell type and time point are not known.

This clonotype was seen only a few times. This chain connects TRBV5-6 to TRBJ1-5; 8 nucleotides match TRBD1. The germline gives CDR1 SGHDT, CDR2 YYEEEE. Trimming removed 1 base from V and 4 bases from J; junction bases left unmatched: 4. The CDR3 has 15 amino acids. The CDR3 coding sequence is TGTGCCAGCAGCTTGTACAGGGGGGGGAATCAGCCCCAGCATTTT. It codes for CASSLYRGGNQPQHF. Full variable domain (missing parts from reference TRBV5-6 and TRBJ1-5): DAGVTQSPTHLIKTRGQQVTLRCSPKSGHDTVSWYQQALGQGPQFIFQYYEEEERQRGNFPDRFSGHQFPNYSSELNVNALLLGDSALYLCASSLYRGGNQPQHFGDGTRLSIL.

This rearrangement joins TRBV6-1 to TRBJ2-5; D is unclear. The V end lost 4 bases, the J end lost 2 bases, and 8 bases lay between the germline ends. The CDR3 covers 13 residues. Germline V CDR1 and CDR2: MNHNS, SASEGT. The CDR3 nucleotides are TGTGCCAGCAGTGTAGGACCGCAAGAGACCCAGTACTTC. It yields the protein CASSVGPQETQYF.

The rearrangement links TRBV12-3 or TRBV12-4 to TRBJ1-4; TRBD1 matches at 8 bases. Trimming at V came to 6 bases and at J to 5 bases, leaving 8 bases not matched to a gene. The CDR3 has 15 amino acids. The CDR3 protein is CASSSRQGLNEKLFF. CDR3 coding DNA: TGTGCCAGCAGCTCGAGACAGGGGCTCAATGAAAAACTGTTTTTT.

This clonotype was counted only a few times. The V gene is TRBV4-3, the J gene TRBJ2-1; D uncertain. The CDR3 length is 15 residues. Germline V gene sequence: CDR1 LGHNA, CDR2 YSLEER. V lost 0 bases to trimming and J lost 2 bases, with 8 bases between them. The CDR3 bases are TGCGCCAGCAGCCAAGATCGGGTCCCCTACAATGAGCAGTTCTTC. Its protein is CASSQDRVPYNEQFF.

This clonotype was recorded a few times. The chain links TRBV28 to TRBJ2-1; D is perhaps TRBD1 (6 bases). With 3 bases removed from V and 4 bases from J, the gap between germline ends came to 10 bases. The CDR3 consists of 14 residues. Germline V gene sequence: CDR1 MDHEN, CDR2 SYDVKM. DNA for the CDR3: TGTGCCAGCAGTTTGGTAGGGGGTTACAATGAGCAGTTCTTC. Translated, it gives CASSLVGGYNEQFF. Using reference TRBV28 and TRBJ2-1 for the parts outside the CDR3, the full variable domain is DVKVTQSSRYLVKRTGEKVFLECVQDMDHENMFWYRQDPGLGLRLIYFSYDVKMKEKGDIPEGYSVSREKKERFSLILESASTNQTSMYLCASSLVGGYNEQFFGPGTRLTVL.

This clonotype was seen at least ten times. V usage is TRBV6-5 and J usage is TRBJ1-1; D call uncertain. CDR1 is MNHEY and CDR2 is SVGAGI in the germline V gene. The CDR3 has 14 residues. V lost 3 bases to trimming and J lost 1 base, with 9 bases between them. As DNA, the CDR3 is TGTGCCAGCAGTTATTATGGGGAGAACACTGAAGCTTTCTTT. Protein: CASSYYGENTEAFF.

The chain employs TRBV6-6 and TRBJ1-5, with D possibly matching TRBD1 (5 bases). Trimming removed 5 bases from V and 4 bases from J, with 12 bases in between. The CDR3 runs to 14 residues. Per the germline V gene, CDR1 is MNHNY and CDR2 is SVGAGI (reference sequence). The CDR3: CASSGTQGNQPQHF. CDR3 coding DNA: TGTGCCAGCAGTGGGACTCAAGGAAATCAGCCCCAGCATTTT.

The V gene is TRBV19, the J gene TRBJ2-1; 8 nucleotides match TRBD2. J was trimmed by 10 bases and V by 4 bases; bases with no gene match: 15. Germline CDR1 LNHDA, CDR2 SQIVND (reference sequence). The CDR3 is 16 amino acids. The DNA of the CDR3 is TGTGCCAGTAGTACCACAGCTGTGCGGGGGGCTCTGGAGCAGTTCTTC. This sequence encodes CASSTTAVRGALEQFF.

The sample holds a few counts of this clonotype. The rearrangement uses TRBV7-2 and TRBJ2-3, with D perhaps TRBD1 or TRBD2 (5 bases each). Germline V gene data show CDR1 as SGHTA and CDR2 as FQGNSA. V lost 5 bases to trimming and J lost 4 bases, with 25 bases between them. The CDR3 is 18 amino acids. In DNA, the CDR3 is TGTGCCAGCAGCCCGCATCGGATAGGGCCCGGGGCCCCAGATACGCAGTATTTT. Residues: CASSPHRIGPGAPDTQYF.

The V and J genes are TRBV7-2 and TRBJ2-7; no clear D. Trimming cost V 0 bases and J 1 base, with 10 bases left between them. Germline lookup yields CDR1 SGHTA and CDR2 FQGNSA. The CDR3 contains 15 residues. In DNA form, the CDR3 reads TGTGCCAGCAGCTTAGCTTGGCGGCCGTCCTACGAGCAGTACTTC. It encodes CASSLAWRPSYEQYF.

This clonotype was detected only a few times. The chain recombines TRBV4-1 with TRBJ2-7, with D possibly being TRBD2 (6 bases). Trimming shortened V by 1 base and J by 4 bases, and 14 bases separated the two germline ends. The germline V gene encodes CDR1 MGHRA and CDR2 YSYEKL. CDR3 length equals 15 residues. The CDR3 DNA reads TGCGCCAGCAGCCAAGGGGCGGGGCTGTTGTACGAGCAGTACTTC. The encoded protein is CASSQGAGLLYEQYF.

This clonotype has more than one count but fewer than ten. The genes are TRBV6-5 and TRBJ1-6; perhaps TRBD1 as D (5 bases). The germline CDR1 and CDR2 sequences are MNHEY and SVGAGI. V lost 5 bases and J lost 7, with 9 bases in between. The CDR3 is 13 residues long. The CDR3 nucleotides read TGTGCCAGCAGTCGGGACCCGAATTCACCCCTCCACTTT. Amino acids: CASSRDPNSPLHF.

This chain connects TRBV20-1 to TRBJ1-5; 7 bases align to TRBD1. Per the germline V gene, CDR1 is DFQATT and CDR2 is SNEGSKA (reference sequence). The trim removed 1 base at V and 4 bases at J, leaving 1 base unmatched. The CDR3 contains 13 residues. As DNA, the CDR3 is TGCAGTGCTAGAGTACAGGGGAATCAGCCCCAGCATTTT. This sequence encodes CSARVQGNQPQHF.

The chain employs TRBV9 and TRBJ1-1; a possible D gene is TRBD1 (5 bases). Germline V gives CDR1 SGDLS, CDR2 YYNGEE. V lost 0 bases, J lost 4 bases, and 16 bases lay in between. The CDR3 extends over 16 amino acids. DNA for the CDR3: TGTGCCAGCAGCGTAGCTGGGGCAGTGGTAGGCACTGAAGCTTTCTTT. It specifies CASSVAGAVVGTEAFF. The variable domain in full, with the rest retrieved from reference TRBV9 and TRBJ1-1, is DSGVTQTPKHLITATGQRVTLRCSPRSGDLSVYWYQQSLDQGLQFLIQYYNGEERAKGNILERFSAQQFPDLHSELNLSSLELGDSALYFCASSVAGAVVGTEAFFGQGTRLTVV.

The gene calls are TRBV5-1 and TRBJ1-2; the D gene is possibly TRBD1 (5 bases). Trimming took off 3 bases at V and 8 bases at J, with 14 bases between the two ends. Germline loops: CDR1 SGHRS, CDR2 YFSETQ. The CDR3 length is 13 residues. The CDR3 loop is CASSSGTERGYTF. CDR3 coding DNA: TGCGCCAGCAGCTCAGGGACTGAACGGGGCTACACCTTC.

V usage is TRBV6-5 and J usage is TRBJ2-2; tentatively, D is TRBD1 (6 bases). The CDR3 is 15 amino acids. Germline lookup yields CDR1 MNHEY and CDR2 SVGAGI. V shed 8 bases and J shed 0 bases, with 13 bases lying between them. Written as DNA, the CDR3 is TGTGCCAGCTCACCCGGGACACCGAACACCGGGGAGCTGTTTTTT. It translates to CASSPGTPNTGELFF.

The chain couples TRBV5-6 to TRBJ2-3; TRBD1 matches 8 bases. The V and J ends lost 2 bases and 3 bases, in that order; junction bases with no gene match: 8. There are 16 residues in the CDR3. CDR1 is SGHDT, CDR2 YYEEEE, per germline. CDR3 sequence reads: CASSFVTGVVTDTQYF. As DNA, the CDR3 is TGTGCCAGCAGCTTTGTGACAGGGGTGGTGACAGATACGCAGTATTTT.

The table lists this clonotype with a few counts. The V and J genes are TRBV12-3 or TRBV12-4 and TRBJ2-4, with 10 bases matching TRBD2. This CDR3 comprises 13 residues. Germline trimming cut 1 base from V and 13 bases from J; bases unmatched to any gene: 4. The CDR3 bases are TGTGCCAGCAGTTTAGTTCTAGCGGGGGCCCAGTACTTC. Translating gives CASSLVLAGAQYF.

This clonotype was counted only a few times. The rearrangement joins TRBV7-9 to TRBJ2-1; D possibly corresponds to TRBD2 (6 bases). The CDR3 has 15 residues. Trimming left V 4 bases short and J 8 bases short, with 18 bases between. The V gene's germline CDR1 is SEHNR and CDR2 FQNEAQ (reference sequence). The CDR3 DNA sequence: TGTGCCAGCAGCTCGCCGCAGGGAGGTACCGATGAGCAGTTCTTC. Protein product: CASSSPQGGTDEQFF.